These 29 T cell receptor beta chains originate from one sample sequenced in a study of tumor-infiltrating lymphocytes in primary liver carcinoma. With around 500 ng total RNA as template and a constant-region primer, TCR beta cDNA was made. Libraries covering TCR beta were generated through three nested multiplex PCR rounds (using a slightly modified ARM-PCR). For approximately 9 cycles apiece, the opening two PCR rounds ran with TRBV1-TRBV30 forward primers and a C-beta reverse primer. From the multiplex PCR reads, TCRdb called clonotypes with MiXCR, one entry per CDR3 protein. The repertoire holds some 180,000 distinct CDR3 sequences, with roughly 60% as singletons. In addition to blood RNA drawn from unsorted whole blood, germline DNA was extracted. Sequencing used peripheral blood. All receptors come from a middle-aged man with primary liver carcinoma and hepatitis B virus infection.

To note about this clonotype: This clone may be a read error of a much larger clone one base away. The chain is built from TRBV4-1 and TRBJ1-4; D is ambiguous. This CDR3 is built from 16 residues. Germline CDR1 MGHRA, CDR2 YSYEKL. The CDR3 protein is CANSRNLGDGNEKLFF. Written as DNA, the CDR3 is TGCGCCAACAGCCGGAATCTGGGCGACGGTAATGAAAAACTGTTTTTT.

This clonotype has a count of ten or more. The V and J genes are TRBV4-1 and TRBJ2-4; TRBD2 is a possible D gene (5 bases). Germline values: CDR1 MGHRA, CDR2 YSYEKL. V lost 1 base to trimming and J lost 4 bases, with 8 bases between them. This CDR3 is 14 amino acids long. The CDR3 protein is CASSQASGKNIQYF. CDR3 bases: TGCGCCAGCAGCCAAGCCTCGGGGAAAAACATTCAGTACTTC.

This clonotype has just one count. The rearrangement links TRBV5-6 to TRBJ2-7, with 7 bases identical to TRBD2. The trim removed 4 bases at V and 2 bases at J, leaving 3 bases unmatched. The V gene's germline CDR1 is SGHDT and CDR2 YYEEEE. This CDR3 region has 13 residues. The CDR3 nucleotides read TGTGCCAGCAGCACCGCGGGGGCCTACGAGCAGTACTTC. This encodes CASSTAGAYEQYF.

About this clonotype: Its ends do not fully match the called genes, so a read error is possible. This chain joins TRBV29-1 and TRBJ2-2, with D perhaps given as TRBD1 or TRBD2 (5 bases each). From germline, CDR1 is SQVTM and CDR2 ANQGSEA. The CDR3 is 13 residues long. The CDR3 DNA reads TGCAGCGTTGTACTCTTTGGCGCCGGGGACCTGTTTTTT. It is translated as CSVVLFGAGDLFF.

The genes are TRBV5-6 and TRBJ2-7; 10 nucleotides align to TRBD1. Germline V CDR1 and CDR2: SGHDT, YYEEEE. This CDR3 spans 13 amino acids. V trimming: 5 bases; J trimming: 5 bases; junction bases outside the gene matches: 4. The CDR3 region is CASSTGTGDEQYF. The CDR3 DNA reads as TGTGCCAGCAGTACCGGGACAGGGGACGAGCAGTACTTC.

The chain uses TRBV12-3 or TRBV12-4 and TRBJ2-3; 8 positions match TRBD1. This CDR3 contains 16 residues. Trimming cost V 5 bases and J 4 bases; bases outside gene matches: 11. CDR3 nucleotide sequence: TGTGCCAGCAGTACACAGGGGGGCGGTATCGCAGATACGCAGTATTTT. Protein sequence: CASSTQGGGIADTQYF.

The sample holds a few counts of this clonotype. The genes are TRBV6-5 and TRBJ2-2; D remains unclear. The V gene lost 5 bases and the J gene lost 7 bases, with 8 bases spanning the gap. CDR1 is MNHEY, CDR2 SVGAGI, per germline. This CDR3 spans 12 amino acids. In DNA form, the CDR3 reads TGTGCCAGCAGTAGGATGAGCGGGGAGCTGTTTTTT. Protein: CASSRMSGELFF.

A remark on this clonotype: A read error may produce the germline difference seen at one junction end. V usage is TRBV29-1 and J usage is TRBJ1-5; D call uncertain. The CDR3 is 15 amino acids. Germline V gene data show CDR1 as SQVTM and CDR2 as ANQGSEA. CDR3 loop: CSVGGTADSSQPQHF. CDR3 DNA sequence: TGCAGCGTTGGGGGAACAGCAGATAGCAGTCAGCCCCAGCATTTT.

With respect to this clonotype: An end of the junction differs from the germline gene, which may be a read error. The V call is TRBV11-1, the J call TRBJ2-2; 9 bases map to TRBD2. Germline-derived CDR1 and CDR2 are SGHAT and FQDESV (reference sequence). This CDR3 comprises 18 residues. CDR3 protein: CASSLDAAAGTSTVELFF. CDR3 in DNA: TGCGCCAGTAGCTTAGACGCTGCGGCAGGGACTAGCACCGTGGAGCTGTTTTTT.

Worth noting for this clonotype: Here the CDR3 omits its conserved ending phenylalanine or tryptophan, so a read error is the likely source. The rearrangement links TRBV5-4 to TRBJ1-2; D may be TRBD1 (6 bases). The CDR3 contains 13 residues. V dropped 2 bases and J dropped 8 bases, with 13 bases sitting between them. Per germline, CDR1 SGHNT and CDR2 YYREEE (reference sequence). The CDR3 reads CASSFGQFDGYTL. The CDR3 DNA is TGTGCCAGCAGCTTCGGACAGTTCGACGGCTACACCTTA.

Details on this clonotype: This may arise from a read error, as a much more abundant clone is one base away. This chain links TRBV6-6 with TRBJ2-3; 10 nucleotides align to TRBD1. The CDR3 loop spans 15 amino acids. Germline lookup yields CDR1 MNHNY and CDR2 SVGAGI (reference sequence). The DNA of the CDR3 is TGTGTCAGCATTCCGGGACAGGGGCTATCAGATACGCAGTATTTT. As protein: CVSIPGQGLSDTQYF.

For this clonotype: Given a much more abundant clone one base away, this may be a read error. The chain uses TRBV7-9 and TRBJ2-7; TRBD1 matches 9 bases. Per the germline V gene, CDR1 is SEHNR and CDR2 is FQNEAQ (reference sequence). J was trimmed by 3 bases and V by 3 bases; bases with no gene match: 6. There are 15 residues in the CDR3. CDR3 region: CASSFTGGTIYEQYF. The CDR3 DNA reads TGTGCCAGCAGCTTTACAGGGGGCACAATCTACGAGCAGTACTTC.

The V gene is TRBV29-1, the J gene TRBJ2-5; D perhaps matches TRBD2 (5 bases). V shed 8 bases and J shed 4 bases, with 17 bases lying between them. The length of the CDR3 is 13 residues. Per germline, CDR1 SQVTM and CDR2 ANQGSEA. This CDR3 is CSFITGSPETQYF. The CDR3 nucleotides read TGCAGCTTTATAACGGGGTCTCCAGAGACCCAGTACTTC.

The rearrangement uses TRBV29-1 and TRBJ2-5; D is undetermined. There are 10 residues in the CDR3. V shed 7 bases and J shed 4 bases, with 7 bases lying between them. The germline gives CDR1 SQVTM, CDR2 ANQGSEA. The CDR3 here is CSGLSETQYF. In DNA, the CDR3 is TGCAGCGGACTCTCAGAGACCCAGTACTTC.

Comment on this clonotype: A much larger clone lies a single base off, so this may be a read error. The chain has TRBV7-8 and TRBJ1-1, with D hard to call. Germline V gene sequence: CDR1 SGHVS, CDR2 FQNEAQ. CDR3 length: 13 amino acids. V was clipped by 1 base and J by 0 bases, with 3 bases between them. CDR3 sequence reads: CASSLVVNTEAFF. CDR3 DNA: TGTGCCAGCAGCTTAGTAGTGAACACTGAAGCTTTCTTT.

This clonotype was seen a handful of times. A read error may be the cause here, since a much bigger clone is one base away. As the CDR3 is not closed by the conserved phenylalanine or tryptophan, this likely results from a read error. The V gene is TRBV12-3 or TRBV12-4, the J gene TRBJ2-7, with a tentative D call TRBD2 (5 bases). The length of the CDR3 is 14 residues. Trimming stripped 5 bases from V and 1 base from J, with 12 bases between. CDR3 protein: CASSRTEASYEQYI. For the CDR3, the DNA is TGTGCCAGCAGTAGGACTGAAGCTTCCTACGAGCAGTACATC.

The chain is built from TRBV10-3 and TRBJ1-2, with D unclear. Germline CDR1 reads ENHRY; CDR2 reads SYGVKD. With 2 bases removed from V and 2 bases from J, the gap between germline ends came to 3 bases. The CDR3 sequence is 12 residues long. The CDR3 region has the DNA TGTGCCATCAGTGAGGGGAACTATGGCTACACCTTC. This translates into CAISEGNYGYTF.

As concerns this clonotype: Since a much larger clone is just one base distant, this may be a read error. The chain combines TRBV4-1 with TRBJ2-5; D may be TRBD2 (5 bases). Germline V gives CDR1 MGHRA, CDR2 YSYEKL. This CDR3 comprises 13 residues. The CDR3 sequence: CASNQDWKGDAGF. As DNA, the CDR3 is TGTGCCAGCAACCAAGATTGGAAAGGCGACGCGGGTTTC.

In the case of this clonotype: A much larger clone differs from this one at a single base, so this may be a read error. The J gene is TRBJ2-7, the V gene TRBV11-1, with 9 bases fitting TRBD2. CDR3 length: 14 residues. From germline, CDR1 is SGHAT and CDR2 FQDESV (reference sequence). The CDR3 region has the DNA TGTGCCAGCAGCTTAGTTTCTAGCGGGAACGATCAGTACTTC. Protein sequence: CASSLVSSGNDQYF.

The V and J genes are TRBV11-2 and TRBJ2-1; D uncertain. V lost 5 bases, J lost 7 bases, and 15 bases lay in between. Germline CDR1 and CDR2: SGHAT and FQNNGV. The CDR3 totals 14 residues. CDR3 coding DNA: TGTGCCAGCAGCCAGACTTGCGTGTATAATGAGCAGTTCTTC. Its translation is CASSQTCVYNEQFF.

The chain has TRBV6-2 or TRBV6-3 and TRBJ1-5, with D maybe TRBD1 (6 bases). CDR3 length: 17 amino acids. Looked up from germline, CDR1 is MNHEY and CDR2 is SVGEGT. The CDR3 bases are TGTGTGAGCAGGCGGAGGACAGAAATGGGACCCAATCAGCCCCAGCATTTT. This gives the protein CVSRRRTEMGPNQPQHF.

This rearrangement joins TRBV28 to TRBJ1-1; D ambiguous. Deletions cut 7 bases from V and 5 bases from J, with 14 bases between. CDR1 MDHEN and CDR2 SYDVKM come from the germline V gene. The CDR3 covers 13 residues. Here the CDR3 DNA reads TGTGCCAGCATCGCCCCGGGAAGAACTGAAGCTTTCTTT. Its translation: CASIAPGRTEAFF.

This chain connects TRBV6-6 to TRBJ2-7; possibly TRBD2 for D (5 bases). Trimming pared 10 bases from V and 0 bases from J, leaving 16 bases between. Germline CDR1 MNHNY, CDR2 SVGAGI (reference sequence). There are 14 residues in the CDR3. CDR3 sequence: CATMRVRSSYEQYF. In DNA, the CDR3 is TGTGCCACTATGAGGGTCCGGAGCTCCTACGAGCAGTACTTC.

This chain links TRBV29-1 with TRBJ2-7, with D possibly matching TRBD1 (5 bases). Germline V gives CDR1 SQVTM, CDR2 ANQGSEA. This CDR3 spans 14 amino acids. In DNA form, the CDR3 reads TGCAACGTGGGGCCTCCTTCCAGCTCCTACGAGCAGTACTTC. It specifies CNVGPPSSSYEQYF.

This clonotype was found many times. The chain uses TRBV5-5 and TRBJ2-1; TRBD2 matches 9 bases. Germline CDR1 reads SGHKS; CDR2 reads YYEKEE (reference sequence). Unmatched junction bases numbered 11, after V lost 4 bases and J lost 6 bases. The CDR3 contains 16 residues. The chain's CDR3 is CASSRGLAGASNEQFF. The CDR3 DNA sequence: TGTGCCAGCAGCCGAGGTTTAGCGGGAGCGAGCAATGAGCAGTTCTTC.

As to this clonotype: A much larger clone sits a single nucleotide away, making a read error possible. The V gene is TRBV29-1, the J gene TRBJ1-1, with no clear D. V lost 8 bases and J lost 4, with 11 bases in between. The CDR3 has 11 amino acids. The V gene's germline CDR1 is SQVTM and CDR2 ANQGSEA. In DNA form, the CDR3 reads TGCAGCTCTGTGGGGAGCACTGAAGCTTTCTTT. It codes for CSSVGSTEAFF.

V usage is TRBV12-3 or TRBV12-4 and J usage is TRBJ2-1; tentative D call: TRBD2 (5 bases). The CDR3 covers 11 residues. The V end lost 6 bases, the J end lost 9 bases, and 9 bases lay between the germline ends. CDR3 in DNA: TGTGCCAGCAGCGAACGGGGTGAGCAGTTCTTC. It specifies CASSERGEQFF.

This clonotype was picked up a small number of times. This sequence joins TRBV29-1 and TRBJ1-2; maybe TRBD1 (5 bases). The germline V gene encodes CDR1 SQVTM and CDR2 ANQGSEA. Trimming left V 6 bases short and J 0 bases short, with 8 bases between. This CDR3 comprises 12 residues. The CDR3, as DNA: TGCAGCGTCCCGACAGCTAACTATGGCTACACCTTC. This codes for CSVPTANYGYTF.

On this clonotype: The conserved closing phenylalanine or tryptophan is absent in this CDR3, likely reflecting a read error. The chain combines TRBV11-2 with TRBJ2-1; D is ambiguous. The CDR3 covers 18 residues. CDR1 is SGHAT and CDR2 is FQNNGV in the germline V gene. The CDR3 protein is CASSLRSSVWIRYNEQFL. The CDR3 DNA follows: TGTGCCAGTAGCTTAAGATCTTCGGTTTGGATACGCTACAATGAGCAGTTCTTA.